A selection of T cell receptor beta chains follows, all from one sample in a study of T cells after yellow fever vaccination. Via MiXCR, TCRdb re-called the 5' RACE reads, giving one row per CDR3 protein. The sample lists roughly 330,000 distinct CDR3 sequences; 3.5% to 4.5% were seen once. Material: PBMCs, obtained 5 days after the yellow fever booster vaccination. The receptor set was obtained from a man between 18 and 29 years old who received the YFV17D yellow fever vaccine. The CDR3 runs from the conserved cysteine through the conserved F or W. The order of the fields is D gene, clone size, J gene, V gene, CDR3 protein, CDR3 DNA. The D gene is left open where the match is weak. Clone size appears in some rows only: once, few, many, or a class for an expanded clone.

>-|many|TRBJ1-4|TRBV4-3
CASSQAPGWLEKLFF
TGCGCCAGCAGCCAAGCACCAGGGTGGCTGGAAAAACTGTTTTTT
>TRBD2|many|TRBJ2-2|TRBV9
CASRTGGTNTGELFF
TGTGCCAGCAGGACCGGGGGGACCAACACCGGGGAGCTGTTTTTT
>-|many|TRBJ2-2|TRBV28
CASRVNTGELFF
TGTGCCAGCAGAGTAAACACCGGGGAGCTGTTTTTT
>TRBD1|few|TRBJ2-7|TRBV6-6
CASSYFSDRGTYEQYF
TGTGCCAGCAGTTATTTTTCCGACAGGGGAACCTACGAGCAGTACTTC
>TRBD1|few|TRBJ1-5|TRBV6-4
CASSYFRDRGRGGYSNQPQHF
TGTGCCAGCAGCTATTTCCGGGACAGGGGGCGCGGAGGGTATAGCAATCAGCCCCAGCATTTT
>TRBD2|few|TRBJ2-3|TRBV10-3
CAISESWTSGTDTQYF
TGTGCCATCAGTGAGTCATGGACTAGTGGCACAGATACGCAGTATTTT
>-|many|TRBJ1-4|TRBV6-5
CASSYSRLGHPKDEKLFF
TGTGCCAGCAGTTACTCGAGGCTAGGACACCCGAAAGATGAAAAACTGTTTTTT
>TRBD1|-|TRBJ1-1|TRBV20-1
CSARRGPLNTEAFF
TGCAGTGCGAGAAGGGGGCCCCTGAACACTGAAGCTTTCTTT
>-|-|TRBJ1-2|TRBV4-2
CASSQDPDGSGYTF
TGTGCCAGCAGCCAAGACCCGGACGGATCCGGCTACACCTTC
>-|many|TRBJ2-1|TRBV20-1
CSARSGGGDNEQFF
TGCAGTGCTAGAAGTGGTGGAGGCGACAATGAGCAGTTCTTC
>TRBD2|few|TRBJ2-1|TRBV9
CASTSGSYSYNEQFF
TGTGCCAGCACTAGCGGGTCGTACTCCTACAATGAGCAGTTCTTC
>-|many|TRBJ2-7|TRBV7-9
CASGIRDEQYF
TGTGCCAGCGGCATTAGGGACGAGCAGTACTTC
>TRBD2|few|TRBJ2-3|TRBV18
CASSPPGGFRDTQYF
TGTGCCAGCTCACCACCGGGGGGGTTCAGAGATACGCAGTATTTT
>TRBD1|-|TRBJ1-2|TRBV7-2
CASSQYGTGGFNYGYTF
TGTGCCAGCAGCCAATACGGGACAGGGGGATTTAACTATGGCTACACCTTC
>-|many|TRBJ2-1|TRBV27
CASSLGGPNSNEQFF
TGTGCCAGCAGTCTGGGGGGGCCCAACAGCAATGAGCAGTTCTTC
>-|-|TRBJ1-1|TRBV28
CASSLLLEGVEEAFF
TGTGCCAGCAGTTTATTGTTGGAGGGGGTGGAGGAAGCTTTCTTT
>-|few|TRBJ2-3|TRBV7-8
CASSPTRWVHPREDTQYF
TGTGCCAGCAGCCCCACACGGTGGGTCCACCCGCGGGAAGATACGCAGTATTTT